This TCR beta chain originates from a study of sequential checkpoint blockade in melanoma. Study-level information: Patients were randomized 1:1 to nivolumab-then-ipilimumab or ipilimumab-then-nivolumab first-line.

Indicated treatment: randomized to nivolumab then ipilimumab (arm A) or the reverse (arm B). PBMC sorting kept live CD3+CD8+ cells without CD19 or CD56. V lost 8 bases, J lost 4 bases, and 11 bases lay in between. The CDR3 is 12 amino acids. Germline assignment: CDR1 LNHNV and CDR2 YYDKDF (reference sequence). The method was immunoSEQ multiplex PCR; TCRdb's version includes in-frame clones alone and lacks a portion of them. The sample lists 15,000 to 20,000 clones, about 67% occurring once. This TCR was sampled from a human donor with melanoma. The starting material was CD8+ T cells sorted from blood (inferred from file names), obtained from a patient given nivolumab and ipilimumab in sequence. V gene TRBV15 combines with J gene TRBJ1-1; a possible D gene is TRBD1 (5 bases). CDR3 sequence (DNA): TGTGCCACCGGGCAGGGTTTCACTGAAGCTTTCTTT. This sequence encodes CATGQGFTEAFF.